This is a list of T cell receptor beta chains from one sample in a study of shared clonotypes between healthy human individuals. Sequencing was performed with immunoSEQ multiplex PCR; in TCRdb, only in-frame clones are kept and a portion is missing. The sample includes 1,500,000 or so clones, approximately 98.5% of them seen just once. Sequencing was carried out using naive CD4+ T cells sorted from blood. These TCRs come from a man younger than 45 in good health. CDR3s include the opening cysteine and the closing phenylalanine or tryptophan. The D gene is left open where the match is weak. Some rows mark clone size as missing; the rest say once, few, many or name a class of expanded clone.

v_gene,d_gene,abundance,j_gene,len,CDR3aa,CDR3nt
TRBV25-1,.,.,TRBJ2-1,15,CASTSLGGDGNEQFF,TGTGCCAGTACTTCCCTGGGGGGAGATGGAAATGAGCAGTTCTTC
TRBV28,.,.,TRBJ1-5,15,CASSIFSVSDQPQHF,TGTGCCAGCAGTATATTCTCGGTATCGGATCAGCCCCAGCATTTT
TRBV19,.,.,TRBJ2-7,15,CASSIVGSFSYEQYF,TGTGCCAGTAGTATCGTGGGATCCTTCTCCTACGAGCAGTACTTC
TRBV6-1,TRBD1,once,TRBJ2-5,15,CASSEVGTGQETQYF,TGTGCCAGCAGTGAAGTCGGGACAGGGCAAGAGACCCAGTACTTC
TRBV18,TRBD1,once,TRBJ2-4,15,CASSRTPGQRNIQYF,TGTGCCAGCTCACGAACCCCGGGACAGAGAAACATTCAGTACTTC
TRBV27,.,.,TRBJ2-7,14,CASSLGQANYEQYF,TGTGCCAGCAGTTTAGGTCAGGCCAACTACGAGCAGTACTTC
TRBV18,.,.,TRBJ2-7,14,CASSPPREPYEQYF,TGTGCCAGCTCACCACCCCGGGAGCCCTACGAGCAGTACTTC
TRBV10-2,.,.,TRBJ2-7,16,CASSALIPGLHYEQYF,TGCGCCAGCAGTGCCCTTATACCGGGACTCCACTACGAGCAGTACTTC
TRBV5-1,TRBD1,once,TRBJ2-1,15,CASSGGQGAWNEQFF,TGCGCCAGCAGCGGTGGACAGGGGGCTTGGAATGAGCAGTTCTTC
TRBV18,.,.,TRBJ1-5,12,CASSLDLWPQHF,TGTGCCAGCTCACTTGACCTATGGCCCCAGCATTTT
TRBV5-1,.,.,TRBJ2-3,15,CASARVARSTDTQYF,TGCGCCAGCGCCCGGGTGGCACGAAGCACAGATACGCAGTATTTT
TRBV5-1,TRBD1,.,TRBJ1-4,15,CASSSQGEGDEKLFF,TGCGCCAGCAGCTCACAGGGGGAGGGAGATGAAAAACTGTTTTTT
TRBV28,.,.,TRBJ2-7,15,CASSLQGLRSYEQYF,TGTGCCAGCAGTCTACAGGGATTGCGCTCCTACGAGCAGTACTTC
TRBV29-1,.,.,TRBJ2-3,13,CSGYRAGTDTQYF,TGCAGCGGATATCGAGCCGGCACAGATACGCAGTATTTT
TRBV6-6,.,.,TRBJ1-1,14,CASSAIPPRTEAFF,TGTGCCAGCAGTGCCATCCCCCCCCGAACTGAAGCTTTCTTT
TRBV5-6,.,once,TRBJ2-7,14,CASSWALAFYEQYF,TGTGCCAGCAGCTGGGCGCTTGCGTTCTACGAGCAGTACTTC
TRBV19,.,.,TRBJ1-5,17,CASSIAQNTGGNQPQHF,TGTGCCAGTAGTATTGCCCAGAATACTGGGGGCAATCAGCCCCAGCATTTT
TRBV2,.,.,TRBJ2-2,15,CASSVQGGDTGELFF,TGTGCCAGCAGTGTCCAGGGGGGCGATACCGGGGAGCTGTTTTTT
TRBV30,.,.,TRBJ1-2,13,CATFPRTRYGYTF,TGCGCGACGTTCCCCAGGACACGCTATGGCTACACCTTC
TRBV18,TRBD2,.,TRBJ2-3,15,CASSPGLASTDTQYF,TGTGCCAGCTCACCGGGACTAGCGAGCACAGATACGCAGTATTTT
TRBV10-3,TRBD1,.,TRBJ1-5,13,CATGLDRDQPQHF,TGTGCCACCGGACTAGACAGGGATCAGCCCCAGCATTTT
TRBV28,TRBD2,.,TRBJ2-5,19,CASSPFFWTSGSSRETQYF,TGTGCCAGCAGTCCTTTCTTTTGGACTAGCGGGAGCTCGAGGGAGACCCAGTACTTC
TRBV6-1,.,.,TRBJ2-7,14,CASMPTSQTYEQYF,TGTGCCAGCATGCCGACAAGTCAGACTTACGAGCAGTACTTC
TRBV27,.,.,TRBJ2-3,17,CATSELGRSISTDTQYF,TGTGCCACCAGCGAGCTAGGGAGGTCCATTAGCACAGATACGCAGTATTTT
TRBV5-7,TRBD1,.,TRBJ1-5,15,CASSQGQKPDQPQHF,TGTGCCAGCAGCCAGGGACAGAAGCCCGATCAGCCCCAGCATTTT
TRBV9,.,.,TRBJ1-1,14,CASSVGVPNTEAFF,TGTGCCAGCAGCGTAGGGGTTCCGAACACTGAAGCTTTCTTT
TRBV6-5,.,.,TRBJ1-2,12,CASRLGDYGYTF,TGTGCCAGCAGGCTGGGGGACTATGGCTACACCTTC
TRBV9,.,once,TRBJ2-7,15,CASSPRTGTSYEQYF,TGTGCCAGCAGCCCCCGGACGGGGACCTCCTACGAGCAGTACTTC
TRBV10-1,TRBD1,.,TRBJ2-7,16,CASSDRRTGPSYEQYF,TGCGCCAGCAGTGACCGAAGGACAGGCCCCTCCTACGAGCAGTACTTC
TRBV2,.,.,TRBJ2-5,12,CAMQGTEETQYF,TGTGCCATGCAGGGGACGGAAGAGACCCAGTACTTC
TRBV28,TRBD1,.,TRBJ1-2,16,CASSLPRGLMSRGYTF,TGTGCCAGCAGTTTGCCCAGGGGGCTTATGAGCAGGGGCTACACCTTC
TRBV7-8,.,.,TRBJ1-2,15,CASSLDRTYAYGYTF,TGTGCCAGCAGCTTAGATCGGACATACGCATATGGCTACACCTTC
TRBV9,.,.,TRBJ2-1,17,CASSVADTGLSYNEQFF,TGTGCCAGCAGCGTAGCTGATACAGGGCTATCCTACAATGAGCAGTTCTTC
TRBV16,.,.,TRBJ2-7,13,CASSRTGPGEQYF,TGTGCCAGCAGCCGTACAGGGCCGGGTGAGCAGTACTTC
TRBV7-2,TRBD2,.,TRBJ2-1,15,CASSLAGTSGIGQFF,TGTGCCAGCAGCTTAGCCGGGACTAGCGGTATCGGGCAGTTCTTC
TRBV4-2,TRBD2,.,TRBJ2-7,14,CASSHSAGPYEQYF,TGTGCCAGCAGCCATTCAGCGGGACCCTACGAGCAGTACTTC
TRBV5-6,.,.,TRBJ1-2,12,CASSPQGYGYTF,TGTGCCAGCAGCCCACAGGGTTATGGCTACACCTTC
TRBV10-2,TRBD2,.,TRBJ2-7,13,CASRVSGTYEQYF,TGCGCCAGCAGGGTTAGCGGGACCTACGAGCAGTACTTC
TRBV15,.,.,TRBJ1-4,15,CATSRFGQSDEKLFF,TGTGCCACCAGCAGATTCGGACAGAGTGATGAAAAACTGTTTTTT
TRBV30,.,.,TRBJ2-1,12,CAWSLSYNEQFF,TGTGCCTGGAGTTTATCCTACAATGAGCAGTTCTTC
TRBV29-1,.,.,TRBJ1-2,12,CSVLLQGRGYTF,TGCAGCGTTCTCCTTCAGGGAAGAGGCTACACCTTC
TRBV5-1,TRBD1,.,TRBJ2-5,16,CASRTGLGAPPETQYF,TGCGCCAGCAGGACAGGGCTTGGAGCACCTCCGGAGACCCAGTACTTC
TRBV10-2,.,.,TRBJ2-1,14,CASTVWSSYNEQFF,TGCGCCAGCACGGTCTGGAGCTCCTACAATGAGCAGTTCTTC
TRBV28,.,.,TRBJ2-7,12,CASSSTVYEQYF,TGTGCCAGCAGTTCCACGGTCTACGAGCAGTACTTC
TRBV29-1,.,.,TRBJ2-3,15,CSVVLGGTSTDTQYF,TGCAGCGTTGTCCTCGGCGGCACTAGCACAGATACGCAGTATTTT
TRBV2,.,.,TRBJ2-5,12,CASSEMVETQYF,TGTGCCAGCAGTGAGATGGTAGAGACCCAGTACTTC
TRBV11-2,TRBD2,.,TRBJ2-5,15,CASSLDWVGGETQYF,TGTGCCAGCAGCTTAGATTGGGTGGGAGGGGAGACCCAGTACTTC
TRBV5-1,.,.,TRBJ2-3,14,CASSLETSTDTQYF,TGCGCCAGCAGCTTGGAGACAAGCACAGATACGCAGTATTTT
TRBV5-1,.,.,TRBJ2-2,15,CASSLEVQPTGELFF,TGCGCCAGCAGCTTGGAGGTGCAGCCCACCGGGGAGCTGTTTTTT
TRBV6-5,.,.,TRBJ1-5,13,CASTRGDNQPQHF,TGTGCCAGCACCAGAGGAGACAATCAGCCCCAGCATTTT
TRBV6-1,TRBD2,.,TRBJ2-3,16,CASSAKASGSPDTQYF,TGTGCCAGCAGTGCAAAGGCTAGCGGGAGCCCAGATACGCAGTATTTT
TRBV10-1,TRBD1,.,TRBJ2-7,14,CASSQTGLPYEQYF,TGCGCCAGCAGCCAGACAGGGCTCCCCTACGAGCAGTACTTC
TRBV18,.,.,TRBJ1-5,16,CASSPPSSGGYQPQHF,TGTGCCAGCTCACCACCCAGTAGCGGTGGTTATCAGCCCCAGCATTTT
TRBV19,TRBD1,.,TRBJ2-3,15,CASSTRQGVTDTQYF,TGTGCCAGTAGTACAAGACAGGGGGTCACAGATACGCAGTATTTT